Following are 29 T cell receptor beta chains from one sample sequenced in a study of cytomegalovirus exposure and HLA in healthy donors. 13 Jbeta primers and 60 Vbeta primers were used for the PCR. TCRdb keeps only in-frame clones here, not all; method: immunoSEQ multiplex PCR. The sample has about 210,000 clones; roughly 82% are singletons. The sample consisted of PBMCs. These receptors were obtained from a man aged 35-49 years in good health and CMV-seropositive.

The rearrangement joins TRBV18 to TRBJ2-3; TRBD2 matches at 12 bases. With V trimmed by 6 bases and J by 4 bases, 8 bases remained unmatched. In germline, CDR1 is KGHSH, CDR2 LQKENI. This CDR3 region has 16 residues. The CDR3 loop reads CASSPLAGGSADTQYF. The CDR3 DNA reads as TGTGCCAGCTCCCCCCTAGCGGGAGGGTCCGCAGATACGCAGTATTTT.

This chain links TRBV19 with TRBJ1-5; TRBD1 is a possible D gene (6 bases). The CDR3 spans 12 residues. The germline V gene encodes CDR1 LNHDA and CDR2 SQIVND (reference sequence). The ends were cut back, 11 bases at V and 3 bases at J, with 11 bases in the middle. DNA of the CDR3: TGTGCCGGGGGCAGGGTCAATCAGCCCCAGCATTTT. It codes for CAGGRVNQPQHF.

The V and J genes are TRBV13 and TRBJ2-3; 8 nucleotides align to TRBD2. This CDR3 has 16 amino acids. Trimming at V came to 3 bases and at J to 3 bases, leaving 8 bases not matched to a gene. The germline V gene has CDR1 PRHDT and CDR2 FYEKMQ (reference sequence). The DNA of the CDR3 is TGTGCCAGCAGCTTTCTCGCGGGAGGACGAACAGATACGCAGTATTTT. Its translation: CASSFLAGGRTDTQYF.

The genes are TRBV7-2 and TRBJ1-4; a weak D match, TRBD1 (6 bases). Trimming took off 1 base at V and 13 bases at J, with 19 bases between the two ends. The length of the CDR3 is 15 residues. Per the germline V gene, CDR1 is SGHTA and CDR2 is FQGNSA. The CDR3 spells CASSLGGTYMSTLFF. The CDR3, as DNA: TGTGCCAGCAGCTTAGGTGGGACATACATGAGTACACTGTTTTTT.

J is TRBJ2-1 and V is TRBV10-2; 8 bases match TRBD2. Germline values: CDR1 WSHSY, CDR2 SAAADI. There are 15 residues in the CDR3. After removal of 8 bases from V and 4 bases from J, the junction contained 10 bases not matched to a gene. The CDR3 sequence is CASRFTSGDYNEQFF. In nucleotides, the CDR3 is TGCGCCAGCCGATTTACTAGCGGAGATTACAATGAGCAGTTCTTC.

V usage is TRBV7-9 and J usage is TRBJ2-7, with TRBD2 matching 7 bases. The V segment lost 2 bases and the J segment 3 bases; nucleotides outside the gene matches: 7. The CDR3 totals 15 residues. CDR1 SEHNR and CDR2 FQNEAQ come from the germline V gene (reference sequence). The CDR3 DNA reads as TGTGCCAGCAGCTTAAGTTCGGCTAGCGGCTACGAGCAGTACGTC. Amino acids: CASSLSSASGYEQYV.

The rearrangement uses TRBV5-1 and TRBJ1-1; D is unresolved. The CDR3 has 15 residues. Germline V gene lookup returns CDR1 SGHRS and CDR2 YFSETQ. The ends were cut back, 4 bases at V and 1 base at J, with 14 bases in the middle. CDR3 sequence (DNA): TGCGCCAGCAGCCCTGGGCTGGTTAGGAACACTGAAGCTTTCTTT. This gives the protein CASSPGLVRNTEAFF.

V gene TRBV6-1 combines with J gene TRBJ2-7; 7 bases agree with TRBD2. The CDR3 totals 14 residues. CDR1 is MNHNS, CDR2 SASEGT, per germline. J was trimmed by 2 bases and V by 1 base; bases with no gene match: 2. DNA for the CDR3: TGTGCCAGCAGTGAAGTAGGACTAGCCTACGAGCAGTACGTC. Amino acid sequence: CASSEVGLAYEQYV.

As for this clone: The germline gene is not matched at one end of the junction; a read error may be the cause. This chain joins TRBV7-9 and TRBJ2-5; 7 bases match TRBD2. Germline CDR1 SEHNR, CDR2 FQNEAQ (reference sequence). This CDR3 region has 14 residues. The CDR3 spells CASRLPTSPSPWNF. For the CDR3, the DNA is TGTGCCAGCAGACTTCCGACTAGCCCCTCCCCCTGGAACTTC.

The chain employs TRBV19 and TRBJ2-7; maybe TRBD2 (6 bases). V lost 5 bases and J lost 7, with 18 bases in between. In germline, CDR1 is LNHDA, CDR2 SQIVND (reference sequence). This CDR3 comprises 14 residues. CDR3 loop: CASSPGTDAGEQYV. The CDR3 DNA reads as TGTGCCAGTAGTCCCGGGACTGACGCGGGAGAGCAGTACGTC.

The chain joins TRBV6-5 to TRBJ2-7; 7 nucleotides match TRBD2. The V gene end was trimmed by 6 bases and the J gene end by 3 bases; junction bases not matched to a gene: 5. The CDR3 consists of 13 residues. Germline V gene sequence: CDR1 MNHEY, CDR2 SVGAGI. CDR3: CASRLTSNYEQYF. CDR3 DNA sequence: TGTGCCAGCAGACTGACTAGCAACTACGAGCAGTACTTC.

This clone was detected only a few times. The CDR3 sequence: CASSQLPDSRVADTQYF. For the CDR3, the DNA is TGTGCCAGCAGCCAACTACCCGACTCGAGGGTGGCAGATACGCAGTATTTT. The chain has TRBV11-2 and TRBJ2-3; possible D gene TRBD2, 5 bases. The CDR3 contains 17 residues. Germline V lookup: CDR1 SGHAT, CDR2 FQNNGV. Trimming cost V 5 bases and J 4 bases, with 22 bases left between them.

This chain connects TRBV7-3 to TRBJ2-7, with TRBD2 matching over 11 bases. Trimming cost V 1 base and J 4 bases; bases outside gene matches: 12. This CDR3 is built from 18 residues. The germline V gene has CDR1 SGHTA and CDR2 FQGTGA. The CDR3 DNA reads TGTGCCAGCAGCTTAAGAAGGGCTAGCGGGAGGACGGGATACGAGCAGTACTTC. Translated: CASSLRRASGRTGYEQYF.

This clone was seen more than once but under ten times. The V and J genes are TRBV5-1 and TRBJ2-7; TRBD1 might be the D (5 bases). Germline loops: CDR1 SGHRS, CDR2 YFSETQ. The CDR3 contains 13 residues. V lost 5 bases, J lost 1 base, and 10 bases lay in between. CDR3 sequence reads: CASRETVSYEQYF. In DNA, the CDR3 is TGCGCCAGCAGGGAGACAGTTTCCTACGAGCAGTACTTC.

This chain links TRBV5-3 with TRBJ1-1, with 8 bases that match TRBD1. TRBV5-3 is an ORF, and what it does is uncertain. CDR3 length: 19 amino acids. V was clipped by 3 bases and J by 1 base; unmatched bases: 17. CDR3 protein: CARSWGPGQVCLGNTEAFF. In DNA form, the CDR3 reads TGTGCCAGAAGCTGGGGCCCGGGACAGGTTTGTCTTGGGAACACTGAAGCTTTCTTT.

The rearrangement links TRBV19 to TRBJ1-1, with 7 positions matching TRBD1. Germline CDR1 is LNHDA and CDR2 is SQIVND (reference sequence). With V trimmed by 5 bases and J by 3 bases, 12 bases remained unmatched. The CDR3 is made up of 16 amino acids. The CDR3 spells CASSLFPYRGDTEAFF. In DNA form, the CDR3 reads TGTGCCAGTAGTTTATTCCCCTACAGGGGCGACACTGAAGCTTTCTTT.

The CDR3 DNA sequence: TGTGCCAGCAGGGCGGGAGTCCAAGAGACCCAGTACTTC. This encodes CASRAGVQETQYF. The chain combines TRBV27 with TRBJ2-5; 7 positions match TRBD2. This CDR3 contains 13 residues. The germline CDR1 and CDR2 sequences are MNHEY and SMNVEV (reference sequence). V was clipped by 6 bases and J by 1 base; unmatched bases: 2.

The chain links TRBV10-3 to TRBJ1-1; 11 bases fit TRBD1. The germline gives CDR1 ENHRY, CDR2 SYGVKD. The CDR3 loop spans 18 amino acids. The V segment lost 6 bases and the J segment 1 base; nucleotides outside the gene matches: 13. CDR3 protein: CAIRPGTGGLLANTEAFF. CDR3 nucleotides: TGTGCCATCAGACCCGGGACAGGGGGTCTGTTAGCGAACACTGAAGCTTTCTTT.

The J gene is TRBJ2-6, the V gene TRBV19, with a tentative D call TRBD1 (6 bases). Germline V gene lookup returns CDR1 LNHDA and CDR2 SQIVND (reference sequence). The length of the CDR3 is 15 residues. The germline V and J ends were trimmed by 3 bases and 3 bases, with 9 bases remaining between them. As DNA, the CDR3 is TGTGCCAGTAGTATGACAGGTGGTGGGGCCAACGTCCTGACTTTC. Its protein is CASSMTGGGANVLTF.

This clone occurred once. The DNA of the CDR3 is TGTGCCAGCAGTTTATTGGCGGGGAGGGGTGAAAAACTGTTTTTT. Amino acids: CASSLLAGRGEKLFF. This sequence joins TRBV27 and TRBJ1-4, with a tentative D call TRBD1 (5 bases). Per germline, CDR1 MNHEY and CDR2 SMNVEV (reference sequence). V gave up 1 base and J gave up 7 bases, with 13 bases separating them. The CDR3 is made up of 15 amino acids.

This clone was counted only a few times. The J gene is TRBJ2-5, the V gene TRBV7-6; 16 bases agree with TRBD2. The J call may be in error: the DNA end matches TRBJ2-7 better. CDR1 and CDR2 from the germline V gene are SGHVS and FNYEAQ. CDR3 size: 16 residues. The CDR3 reads CASSSGLAGGPDEQYF. CDR3 sequence (DNA): TGTGCCAGCAGCTCGGGACTAGCGGGAGGGCCCGACGAGCAGTACTTC.

The chain combines TRBV11-1 with TRBJ2-3, with 9 positions matching TRBD1. Germline values: CDR1 SGHAT, CDR2 FQDESV (reference sequence). Trimming cost V 1 base and J 2 bases; bases outside gene matches: 7. CDR3 size: 17 residues. The CDR3 bases are TGTGCCAGCAGCTTAGAGGGGACAGGGCTATCCACAGATACGCAGTATTTT. This encodes CASSLEGTGLSTDTQYF.

V and J are TRBV9 and TRBJ1-4; TRBD1 might be the D (5 bases). Trimming left V 2 bases short and J 0 bases short, with 17 bases between. This CDR3 is built from 18 residues. Germline CDR1 and CDR2: SGDLS and YYNGEE. CDR3 DNA: TGTGCCAGCAGCGTCGACCCCTCCGACAGTGCAACTAATGAAAAACTGTTTTTT. Translation: CASSVDPSDSATNEKLFF.

V usage is TRBV5-1 and J usage is TRBJ2-1; D is unresolved. The CDR3 loop spans 15 amino acids. The V gene lost 4 bases and the J gene lost 3 bases, with 14 bases spanning the gap. CDR1 and CDR2 (germline): SGHRS, YFSETQ. The CDR3 region has the DNA TGCGCCAGCAGCGGCGTCGACTGGAACTACAATGAGCAGTTCTTC. It codes for CASSGVDWNYNEQFF. The variable domain in full, completed from reference TRBV5-1 and TRBJ2-1, reads KAGVTQTPRYLIKTRGQQVTLSCSPISGHRSVSWYQQTPGQGLQFLFEYFSETQRNKGNFPGRFSGRQFSNSRSEMNVSTLELGDSALYLCASSGVDWNYNEQFFGPGTRLTVL.

The chain carries TRBV7-9 and TRBJ2-3; TRBD1 is a possible D gene (8 bases). The germline CDR1 and CDR2 sequences are SEHNR and FQNEAQ (reference sequence). This CDR3 has 15 residues. Trimming took off 4 bases at V and 4 bases at J, with 15 bases between the two ends. The CDR3 loop reads CASSYYRGRADTQYF. CDR3 coding DNA: TGTGCCAGCAGCTACTACAGGGGGAGGGCAGATACGCAGTATTTT. Full variable domain (remainder filled in from reference TRBV7-9 and TRBJ2-3): DTGVSQNPRHKITKRGQNVTFRCDPISEHNRLYWYRQTLGQGPEFLTYFQNEAQLEKSRLLSDRFSAERPKGSFSTLEIQRTEQGDSAMYLCASSYYRGRADTQYFGPGTRLTVL.

V gene TRBV11-2 combines with J gene TRBJ2-3; 13 bases match TRBD2. The CDR3 runs 16 residues. V trimming: 3 bases; J trimming: 2 bases; junction bases outside the gene matches: 2. Per the germline V gene, CDR1 is SGHAT and CDR2 is FQNNGV. The CDR3 loop is CASSFGLAGVTDTQYF. The CDR3 DNA follows: TGTGCCAGCAGCTTCGGACTAGCGGGAGTCACAGATACGCAGTATTTT.

The chain is built from TRBV18 and TRBJ2-3, with TRBD2 as a possible D gene (5 bases). The CDR3 length is 16 residues. Germline CDR1 is KGHSH and CDR2 is LQKENI. The V gene lost 5 bases and the J gene lost 1 base, with 16 bases spanning the gap. This CDR3 reads CASSIGINPGTDTQYF. CDR3 sequence (DNA): TGTGCCAGCTCAATCGGGATTAACCCGGGCACAGATACGCAGTATTTT.

The chain has TRBV29-1 and TRBJ1-2; TRBD1 might be the D (5 bases). This CDR3 contains 13 residues. Trimming took off 4 bases at V and 4 bases at J, with 13 bases between the two ends. Germline V CDR1 and CDR2: SQVTM, ANQGSEA. Here the CDR3 reads CSVAEGAGYGYTF. The CDR3 bases are TGCAGCGTTGCTGAAGGGGCAGGCTATGGCTACACCTTC.

A single count supports this clone. This chain's CDR3 is CASRRLTGEEGYGYTF. The CDR3 bases are TGTGCCAGCAGACGCCTTACAGGGGAGGAGGGATATGGCTACACCTTC. The chain recombines TRBV13 with TRBJ1-2; 7 bases agree with TRBD1. The CDR3 length is 16 residues. With 6 bases clipped from V and 5 bases from J, the junction kept 15 bases outside the gene matches. Germline loops: CDR1 PRHDT, CDR2 FYEKMQ (reference sequence).